The rows below give T cell receptor beta chains drawn from one sample of a study of shared clonotypes between healthy human individuals. Only in-frame clones appear in the TCRdb table, and some are missing; sequencing was by immunoSEQ multiplex PCR. The profile shows millions of clones, about 95% of them singletons. The sequenced sample was naive CD8+ T cells sorted from blood. These receptor sequences come from a man aged 18 to 35 in good health. Both conserved end residues are part of each CDR3. D genes are given only for firm matches. The size entry is marked missing in some rows and otherwise reads once, few, many or a size class.

CDR3: CASSRTRGDTKNIQYF
DNA: TGTGCCAGCTCACGGACTCGGGGGGATACCAAAAACATTCAGTACTTC
J: TRBJ2-4
V: TRBV18
D: TRBD2
size: .

CDR3: CASSGISGLGEQFF
DNA: TGTGCCAGCAGCGGCATTTCTGGGCTGGGTGAGCAGTTCTTC
J: TRBJ2-1
V: TRBV7-9
D: .
size: .

CDR3: CASSVGGGAGQTTYEQYF
DNA: TGTGCCAGCAGCGTAGGAGGGGGTGCGGGACAGACGACCTACGAGCAGTACTTC
J: TRBJ2-7
V: TRBV9
D: .
size: once

CDR3: CASSLGGTGGTDTQYF
DNA: TGTGCCAGCAGCTTAGGGGGGACAGGGGGCACAGATACGCAGTATTTT
J: TRBJ2-3
V: TRBV13
D: TRBD1
size: .

CDR3: CASSVTGPQETQYF
DNA: TGCGCCAGCAGTGTAACAGGCCCCCAAGAGACCCAGTACTTC
J: TRBJ2-5
V: TRBV10-2
D: .
size: .

CDR3: CASSLLAEIYNEQFF
DNA: TGCGCCAGCAGCCTATTAGCGGAAATCTACAATGAGCAGTTCTTC
J: TRBJ2-1
V: TRBV5-1
D: .
size: .

CDR3: CASSGAGGEQYF
DNA: TGTGCCAGCAGCGGAGCGGGGGGCGAGCAGTACTTC
J: TRBJ2-7
V: TRBV7-6
D: TRBD2
size: .

CDR3: CASSFGTGKEKLFF
DNA: TGTGCCAGCAGCTTCGGGACAGGCAAGGAAAAACTGTTTTTT
J: TRBJ1-4
V: TRBV5-6
D: TRBD1
size: .

CDR3: CASSIEPPGGAYEQYF
DNA: TGTGCCAGTAGTATAGAACCACCGGGAGGAGCCTACGAGCAGTACTTC
J: TRBJ2-7
V: TRBV19
D: TRBD2
size: .

CDR3: CASSFSPYTNTGELFF
DNA: TGTGCCAGCAGCTTTTCTCCGTATACGAACACCGGGGAGCTGTTTTTT
J: TRBJ2-2
V: TRBV11-2
D: .
size: .

CDR3: CASSQERGDTEAFF
DNA: TGCGCCAGCAGCCAAGAGAGGGGGGACACTGAAGCTTTCTTT
J: TRBJ1-1
V: TRBV4-1
D: .
size: .

CDR3: CASSQETGALSGANVLTF
DNA: TGCGCCAGCAGCCAAGAGACAGGGGCTCTCTCTGGGGCCAACGTCCTGACTTTC
J: TRBJ2-6
V: TRBV4-3
D: TRBD1
size: .

CDR3: CASSLGVRDWNTEAFF
DNA: TGTGCCAGCAGCTTAGGGGTCCGGGACTGGAACACTGAAGCTTTCTTT
J: TRBJ1-1
V: TRBV11-2
D: .
size: .

CDR3: CASSSGTGIETQYF
DNA: TGTGCCAGCAGCTCCGGGACAGGGATTGAGACCCAGTACTTC
J: TRBJ2-5
V: TRBV5-6
D: TRBD1
size: .

CDR3: CAPPARGRDYEQYF
DNA: TGTGCCCCCCCCGCCAGGGGACGGGATTACGAGCAGTACTTC
J: TRBJ2-7
V: TRBV6-1
D: .
size: .

CDR3: CASSRGYEQYF
DNA: TGTGCCAGTAGCAGGGGGTACGAGCAGTACTTC
J: TRBJ2-7
V: TRBV19
D: TRBD1
size: .

CDR3: CASSHREGTGIYGYTF
DNA: TGTGCCAGCAGCCACCGGGAGGGGACAGGAATTTATGGCTACACCTTC
J: TRBJ1-2
V: TRBV28
D: TRBD1
size: .

CDR3: CSVDLYDGYTF
DNA: TGCAGCGTTGATCTCTATGATGGCTACACCTTC
J: TRBJ1-2
V: TRBV29-1
D: .
size: .

CDR3: CASSYPGAGNTEAFF
DNA: TGTGCCAGCAGCTACCCGGGGGCGGGGAACACTGAAGCTTTCTTT
J: TRBJ1-1
V: TRBV6-5
D: .
size: few

CDR3: CASSYSGGTYYNEQFF
DNA: TGTGCCAGCAGCTATTCCGGGGGGACATACTACAATGAGCAGTTCTTC
J: TRBJ2-1
V: TRBV27
D: .
size: .

CDR3: CASSPGRYTGELFF
DNA: TGTGCCAGCAGCCCAGGAAGGTACACCGGGGAGCTGTTTTTT
J: TRBJ2-2
V: TRBV7-2
D: .
size: .

CDR3: CASSLVLIASPGTDTQYF
DNA: TGTGCCAGCAGCTTAGTGTTGATTGCGTCCCCCGGCACAGATACGCAGTATTTT
J: TRBJ2-3
V: TRBV7-8
D: .
size: .

CDR3: CASSLTGQFPYEQYF
DNA: TGTGCCAGCAGTTTAACGGGTCAGTTTCCTTACGAGCAGTACTTC
J: TRBJ2-7
V: TRBV27
D: .
size: .

CDR3: CASSYSTGYTEAFF
DNA: TGTGCCAGCAGTTACTCAACAGGGTACACTGAAGCTTTCTTT
J: TRBJ1-1
V: TRBV6-5
D: .
size: .

CDR3: CASSPAPGQPQHF
DNA: TGCGCCAGCAGCCCCGCGCCAGGTCAGCCCCAGCATTTT
J: TRBJ1-5
V: TRBV4-1
D: .
size: .

CDR3: CASSGSGYGYTF
DNA: TGTGCCAGCAGCGGGTCTGGCTATGGCTACACCTTC
J: TRBJ1-2
V: TRBV9
D: .
size: once

CDR3: CSARRDVGYTF
DNA: TGCAGTGCTAGGAGGGATGTGGGCTACACCTTC
J: TRBJ1-2
V: TRBV20-1
D: .
size: once

CDR3: CASSHKATANNEQFF
DNA: TGCGCCAGCAGCCACAAGGCGACAGCAAACAATGAGCAGTTCTTC
J: TRBJ2-1
V: TRBV4-1
D: .
size: .

CDR3: CASSQGSGGAPYNEQFF
DNA: TGTGCCAGCAGCCAAGGTAGCGGGGGGGCCCCCTACAATGAGCAGTTCTTC
J: TRBJ2-1
V: TRBV4-2
D: TRBD2
size: .

CDR3: CAWSVSAAYEQYF
DNA: TGTGCCTGGAGTGTATCGGCAGCCTACGAGCAGTACTTC
J: TRBJ2-7
V: TRBV30
D: .
size: .

CDR3: CASSQEGGGPYNSPLHF
DNA: TGCGCCAGCAGCCAAGAAGGAGGGGGTCCCTATAATTCACCCCTCCACTTT
J: TRBJ1-6
V: TRBV4-1
D: .
size: .

CDR3: CASSQDRAVIYGYTF
DNA: TGCGCCAGCAGCCAAGATCGAGCAGTAATCTATGGCTACACCTTC
J: TRBJ1-2
V: TRBV4-1
D: .
size: .

CDR3: CASSSAGTVTDTQYF
DNA: TGTGCCAGCAGCTCCGCCGGGACGGTCACAGATACGCAGTATTTT
J: TRBJ2-3
V: TRBV7-6
D: .
size: .

CDR3: CAISEFNSGTETQYF
DNA: TGTGCCATCAGTGAGTTTAATAGCGGGACAGAGACCCAGTACTTC
J: TRBJ2-5
V: TRBV10-3
D: TRBD2
size: .

CDR3: CASSSLGGNEQFF
DNA: TGTGCCAGTAGTTCCCTGGGGGGGAATGAGCAGTTCTTC
J: TRBJ2-1
V: TRBV19
D: TRBD2
size: .

CDR3: CASSPLTGYEQYF
DNA: TGTGCCAGTAGTCCTCTTACAGGGTACGAGCAGTACTTC
J: TRBJ2-7
V: TRBV19
D: .
size: .

CDR3: CASSGDLTFTEAFF
DNA: TGTGCCAGCAGCGGGGACCTGACGTTCACTGAAGCTTTCTTT
J: TRBJ1-1
V: TRBV5-4
D: .
size: .

CDR3: CASSQDPSGGLNEQFF
DNA: TGTGCCAGCAGCCAAGATCCTAGCGGGGGACTTAATGAGCAGTTCTTC
J: TRBJ2-1
V: TRBV4-2
D: TRBD2
size: .

CDR3: CASSLALAGGITGELFF
DNA: TGCGCCAGCAGCTTGGCTCTAGCGGGAGGAATCACCGGGGAGCTGTTTTTT
J: TRBJ2-2
V: TRBV5-1
D: TRBD2
size: .

CDR3: CASSLAGQGGYNEQFF
DNA: TGTGCCAGCAGCTTAGCGGGACAGGGGGGCTACAATGAGCAGTTCTTC
J: TRBJ2-1
V: TRBV7-6
D: TRBD1
size: .

CDR3: CASSPGVRTEAFF
DNA: TGTGCCAGCAGCCCGGGGGTTCGCACTGAAGCTTTCTTT
J: TRBJ1-1
V: TRBV13
D: .
size: few

CDR3: CAWSVPGYEQYF
DNA: TGTGCCTGGAGTGTACCTGGTTACGAGCAGTACTTC
J: TRBJ2-7
V: TRBV30
D: .
size: .

CDR3: CASSWPGLDEQYF
DNA: TGTGCCAGCAGTTGGCCAGGGTTAGACGAGCAGTACTTC
J: TRBJ2-7
V: TRBV28
D: .
size: .

CDR3: CASSLEGTYEQYF
DNA: TGCGCCAGCAGCTTGGAGGGGACCTACGAGCAGTACTTC
J: TRBJ2-7
V: TRBV5-1
D: .
size: few

CDR3: CASNRRGTEAFF
DNA: TGTGCCAGCAATCGACGGGGCACTGAAGCTTTCTTT
J: TRBJ1-1
V: TRBV6-5
D: .
size: .

CDR3: CASSEPGGYTGELFF
DNA: TGCGCCAGCAGTGAGCCAGGGGGCTACACCGGGGAGCTGTTTTTT
J: TRBJ2-2
V: TRBV10-2
D: TRBD1
size: .

CDR3: CASSYASYGTDTQYF
DNA: TGTGCCAGCAGTTACGCTTCCTACGGCACAGATACGCAGTATTTT
J: TRBJ2-3
V: TRBV6-5
D: .
size: .

CDR3: CASSPGLGYEQYF
DNA: TGTGCCAGTAGTCCAGGATTAGGGTACGAGCAGTACTTC
J: TRBJ2-7
V: TRBV19
D: .
size: .

CDR3: CASSPGVWREQDTQYF
DNA: TGCGCCAGCAGCCCCGGGGTCTGGCGGGAGCAGGATACGCAGTATTTT
J: TRBJ2-3
V: TRBV4-1
D: TRBD2
size: .

CDR3: CASSWQGASDTQYF
DNA: TGTGCCAGCAGCTGGCAGGGGGCTTCAGATACGCAGTATTTT
J: TRBJ2-3
V: TRBV5-8
D: TRBD1
size: .

CDR3: CASNIPRGRDGTYEQYF
DNA: TGTGCCAGCAACATTCCTAGGGGCCGGGACGGTACCTACGAGCAGTACTTC
J: TRBJ2-7
V: TRBV7-9
D: .
size: .

CDR3: CASTYSYGNTEAFF
DNA: TGTGCCAGCACATACTCTTATGGGAACACTGAAGCTTTCTTT
J: TRBJ1-1
V: TRBV5-6
D: .
size: .

CDR3: CASALATTYEQYF
DNA: TGCGCCAGCGCTCTAGCGACGACCTACGAGCAGTACTTC
J: TRBJ2-7
V: TRBV5-1
D: .
size: .

CDR3: CASDPGGGEAFF
DNA: TGTGCTAGTGACCCTGGAGGGGGGGAAGCTTTCTTT
J: TRBJ1-1
V: TRBV12-5
D: .
size: .

CDR3: CASSLGVLDSDEQYF
DNA: TGTGCCAGCAGCTTGGGGGTGCTGGACTCCGACGAGCAGTACTTC
J: TRBJ2-7
V: TRBV7-9
D: .
size: once

CDR3: CAAVGSRANEKLFF
DNA: TGTGCCGCGGTGGGGTCTCGGGCTAATGAAAAACTGTTTTTT
J: TRBJ1-4
V: TRBV19
D: .
size: few